The next 17 T cell receptor beta chains were all read from a single sample in a study of T cells in Graves' hyperthyroidism and ophthalmopathy. The investigators amplified TCR beta CDR3 regions from RNA transcripts. HTBI primers were used for first-round RT-PCR of the TCR CDR3. Each CDR3 protein is one row after TCRdb ran MiXCR on the multiplex PCR reads. Of around 800,000 distinct CDR3 sequences listed, 35% to 40% were seen once; the top ten hold 7% to 10%. Material: blood. Every receptor here comes from a man aged 18 to 29 with Graves' hyperthyroidism.

V and J are TRBV29-1 and TRBJ2-7; TRBD1 is a possible D gene (6 bases). The CDR3 length is 13 residues. Trimming removed 4 bases from V and 2 bases from J, with 12 bases in between. Per germline, CDR1 SQVTM and CDR2 ANQGSEA. This CDR3 reads CSVGRQAPYEQYF. In nucleotides, the CDR3 is TGCAGCGTTGGAAGACAGGCACCCTACGAGCAGTACTTC.

The chain recombines TRBV20-1 with TRBJ1-6, with D unresolved. The CDR3 spans 16 residues. V was shortened by 1 base and J by 0 bases, with 10 bases between the two germline ends. Germline CDR1 reads DFQATT; CDR2 reads SNEGSKA (reference sequence). The CDR3 region is CSARAEASSYNSPLHF. The CDR3 region has the DNA TGCAGTGCTAGAGCAGAAGCAAGCTCCTATAATTCACCCCTCCACTTT.

This clonotype was seen many times. The chain uses TRBV20-1 and TRBJ1-4; D possibly corresponds to TRBD1 (5 bases). Germline V gene lookup returns CDR1 DFQATT and CDR2 SNEGSKA (reference sequence). Between the trimmed V and J ends, which lost 6 bases and 6 bases, there was a span of 17 bases. The CDR3 contains 14 residues. CDR3 protein: CSAPRTGRDEKLFF. DNA of the CDR3: TGCAGTGCACCAAGGACGGGGCGGGATGAAAAACTGTTTTTT.

As regards this clonotype: This probably arose from a read error, given a far larger clone one base away. This chain connects TRBV7-6 to TRBJ2-7; 7 bases fit TRBD1. The CDR3 has 14 residues. Germline assignment: CDR1 SGHVS and CDR2 FNYEAQ. CDR3 residues: CASSLGDSSYGQYF. The DNA for the CDR3 is TGTGCCAGCAGCTTAGGGGACAGCTCCTACGGGCAGTACTTC.

As concerns this clonotype: At one boundary the junction diverges from the germline segment, which might be a read error. The V gene is TRBV5-1, the J gene TRBJ1-1; D gene uncertain. Germline-derived CDR1 and CDR2 are SGHRS and YFSETQ. The length of the CDR3 is 14 residues. In DNA, the CDR3 is TGTGCCAGCAGCCCCGCGGGCCATGCGGCTGAAGCTTTCTTT. It translates to CASSPAGHAAEAFF.

V gene TRBV5-1 combines with J gene TRBJ2-3; the D gene is possibly TRBD2 (5 bases). Trimming took 0 bases from V and 2 from J, leaving 7 bases between them. The CDR3 runs 14 residues. Per germline, CDR1 SGHRS and CDR2 YFSETQ. This chain's CDR3 is CASSLVANTDTQYF. CDR3 in DNA: TGCGCCAGCAGCTTGGTAGCGAACACAGATACGCAGTATTTT.

A remark on this clonotype: Relative to the germline gene, one junction end is altered; a read error may explain this. Here the CDR3 reads CASSLARDSGMNTEAFF. The CDR3 nucleotides read TGCGCCAGCAGCTTGGCCCGGGACTCTGGTATGAACACTGAAGCCTTCTTT. The V and J genes are TRBV5-1 and TRBJ1-1, with D possibly TRBD1 on 5 matching bases. This CDR3 contains 17 residues. The germline V gene has CDR1 SGHRS and CDR2 YFSETQ.

Of note for this clonotype: One junction end disagrees with the germline gene, perhaps due to a read error. The chain uses TRBV5-4 and TRBJ1-6; 10 bases are a match to TRBD1. CDR3 size: 16 residues. The germline CDR1 and CDR2 sequences are SGHNT and YYREEE (reference sequence). The DNA for the CDR3 is TGTGTCAGCAGCCCCTTTGGCGGGACAGGGGAATCACCCCTCCACTTT. It specifies CVSSPFGGTGESPLHF.

This chain connects TRBV7-8 to TRBJ1-2; no clear D gene. CDR1 and CDR2 (germline): SGHVS, FQNEAQ. The CDR3 spans 15 residues. V was clipped by 4 bases and J by 4 bases, with 16 bases between them. CDR3 protein: CASSSSLTSFYGYTF. The DNA for the CDR3 is TGTGCCAGCAGCTCCTCGCTCACTTCATTCTATGGCTACACCTTC.

The J gene is TRBJ2-5, the V gene TRBV10-3; 11 positions match TRBD2. CDR1 and CDR2 (germline): ENHRY, SYGVKD. The CDR3 has 16 residues. V lost 0 bases to trimming and J lost 1 base; unmatched junction nucleotides: 1. This chain's CDR3 is CAISESTSGTQETQYF. The CDR3 region has the DNA TGTGCCATCAGTGAGTCGACTAGCGGGACCCAAGAGACCCAGTACTTC.

This clonotype was observed a few times. CDR3 DNA sequence: TGCAGTGCAACGGACAGCCTGTTGAACTACGAGCAGTACTTC. Translated: CSATDSLLNYEQYF. The chain combines TRBV20-1 with TRBJ2-7, with a tentative D call TRBD1 (6 bases). Germline assignment: CDR1 DFQATT and CDR2 SNEGSKA (reference sequence). V lost 6 bases and J lost 3, with 18 bases in between. The CDR3 loop spans 14 amino acids.

This clonotype was found many times. This chain joins TRBV15 and TRBJ2-5; 7 positions match TRBD1. Germline lookup yields CDR1 LNHNV and CDR2 YYDKDF (reference sequence). The CDR3 spans 15 residues. V lost 1 base, J lost 4 bases, and 6 bases stayed unmatched. The CDR3 loop is CATSRAFRQGETQYF. The CDR3 coding sequence is TGTGCCACCAGCAGAGCTTTCAGACAGGGAGAGACCCAGTACTTC.

The sample holds a few counts of this clonotype. This chain connects TRBV7-9 to TRBJ2-7; 7 bases are shared with TRBD2. CDR1 and CDR2 from the germline V gene are SEHNR and FQNEAQ (reference sequence). The V and J ends lost 8 bases and 7 bases, in that order; junction bases with no gene match: 5. This CDR3 comprises 11 residues. In DNA, the CDR3 is TGTGCCAGCCAGTGGGGGGGTGAGCAGTACTTC. Protein sequence: CASQWGGEQYF.

In this sample, this clonotype turned up many times. V and J are TRBV29-1 and TRBJ2-7; 7 positions agree with TRBD1. The CDR3 is 13 amino acids. Germline V CDR1 and CDR2: SQVTM, ANQGSEA. V was pared by 4 bases and J by 1 base, with 4 bases of the junction left unmatched. In DNA, the CDR3 is TGCAGCGTTGTATTGGGACAGTCCTACGAGCAGTACTTC. Protein product: CSVVLGQSYEQYF.

The chain recombines TRBV6-5 with TRBJ1-2; D not certain. Trimming pared 4 bases from V and 2 bases from J, leaving 14 bases between. Germline assignment: CDR1 MNHEY and CDR2 SVGAGI. The CDR3 extends over 15 amino acids. CDR3 protein: CASSLAFPGNYGYTF. The CDR3 DNA sequence: TGTGCCAGCAGTTTAGCGTTTCCGGGAAACTATGGCTACACCTTC.

This clonotype was counted between two and nine times. The rearrangement uses TRBV13 and TRBJ2-5; D ambiguous. The CDR3 consists of 15 residues. Germline V gives CDR1 PRHDT, CDR2 FYEKMQ (reference sequence). V lost 7 bases, J lost 3 bases, and 18 bases lay in between. The DNA of the CDR3 is TGTGCCAGCAAGTCTCTCACAGATCAGGAAGAGACCCAGTACTTC. Its translation is CASKSLTDQEETQYF. Combining the CDR3 with reference TRBV13 and TRBJ2-5 gives the whole variable domain AAGVIQSPRHLIKEKRETATLKCYPIPRHDTVYWYQQGPGQDPQFLISFYEKMQSDKGSIPDRFSAQQFSDYHSELNMSSLELGDSALYFCASKSLTDQEETQYFGPGTRLLVL.

Ten or more counts support this clonotype. The rearrangement links TRBV12-3 or TRBV12-4 to TRBJ1-5; unclear D gene. Between the trimmed V and J ends, which lost 3 bases and 6 bases, there was a span of 9 bases. The CDR3 extends over 13 amino acids. The CDR3 DNA sequence: TGTGCCAGCAGTTTGGGAGCCACTCAGCCCCAGCATTTT. It yields the protein CASSLGATQPQHF.